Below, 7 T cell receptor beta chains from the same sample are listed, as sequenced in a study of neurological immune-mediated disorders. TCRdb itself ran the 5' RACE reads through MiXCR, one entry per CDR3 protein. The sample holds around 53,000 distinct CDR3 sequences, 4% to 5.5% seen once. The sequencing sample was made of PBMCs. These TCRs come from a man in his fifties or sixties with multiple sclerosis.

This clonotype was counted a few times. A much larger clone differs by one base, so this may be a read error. The CDR3 here is CASRSGKGYNEQFF. The CDR3, as DNA: TGTGCCAGCAGGTCGGGAAAGGGCTACAATGAGCAGTTCTTC. V gene TRBV5-5 combines with J gene TRBJ2-1, with a weak D call TRBD2 (5 bases). The CDR3 has 14 residues. V lost 5 bases, J lost 3 bases, and 12 bases lay in between. CDR1 and CDR2 (germline): SGHKS, YYEKEE (reference sequence).

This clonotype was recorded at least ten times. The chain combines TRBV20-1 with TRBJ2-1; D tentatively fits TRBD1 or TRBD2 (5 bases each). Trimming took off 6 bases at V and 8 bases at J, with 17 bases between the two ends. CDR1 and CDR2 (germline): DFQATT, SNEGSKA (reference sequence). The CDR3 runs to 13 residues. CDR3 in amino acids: CSAPMGVSDEQFF. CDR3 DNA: TGCAGTGCCCCTATGGGGGTCAGCGATGAGCAGTTCTTC.

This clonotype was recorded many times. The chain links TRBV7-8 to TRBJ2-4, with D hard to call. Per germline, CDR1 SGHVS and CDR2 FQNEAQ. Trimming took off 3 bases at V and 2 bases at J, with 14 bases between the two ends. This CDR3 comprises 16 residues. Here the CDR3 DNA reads TGTGCCAGCAGCTTGGGCCTTATTGAATCCAAAAACATTCAGTACTTC. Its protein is CASSLGLIESKNIQYF.

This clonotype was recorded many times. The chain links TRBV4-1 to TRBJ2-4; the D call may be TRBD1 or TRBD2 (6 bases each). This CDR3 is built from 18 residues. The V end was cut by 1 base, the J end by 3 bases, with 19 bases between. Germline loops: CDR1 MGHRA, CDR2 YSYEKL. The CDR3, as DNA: TGCGCCAGCAGCCAAGGAAGAACGGAGGGACACCTCAAAAACATTCAGTACTTC. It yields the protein CASSQGRTEGHLKNIQYF.

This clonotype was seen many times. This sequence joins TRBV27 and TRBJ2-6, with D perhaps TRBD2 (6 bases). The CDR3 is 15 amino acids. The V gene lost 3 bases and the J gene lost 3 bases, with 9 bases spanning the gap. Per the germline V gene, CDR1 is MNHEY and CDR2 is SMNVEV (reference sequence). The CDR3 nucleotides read TGTGCCAGCAGTTTGGGGGGTTTTGGGGCCAACGTCCTGACTTTC. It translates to CASSLGGFGANVLTF. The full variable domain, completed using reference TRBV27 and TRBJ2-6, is EAQVTQNPRYLITVTGKKLTVTCSQNMNHEYMSWYRQDPGLGLRQIYYSMNVEVTDKGDVPEGYKVSRKEKRNFPLILESPSPNQTSLYFCASSLGGFGANVLTFGAGSRLTVL.

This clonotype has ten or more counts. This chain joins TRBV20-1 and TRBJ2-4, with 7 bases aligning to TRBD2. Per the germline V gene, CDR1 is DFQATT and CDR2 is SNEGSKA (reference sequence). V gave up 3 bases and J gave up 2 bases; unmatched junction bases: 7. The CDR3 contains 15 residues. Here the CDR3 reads CSASAPGTTKNIQYF. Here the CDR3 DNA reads TGCAGTGCTAGTGCCCCCGGGACTACCAAAAACATTCAGTACTTC.

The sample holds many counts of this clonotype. DNA of the CDR3: TGCAGTGCTATAACCGGGGCTTACCAAGAGACCCAGTACTTC. Translated, it gives CSAITGAYQETQYF. The rearrangement joins TRBV20-1 to TRBJ2-5; possibly TRBD1 or TRBD2 for D (5 bases each). The CDR3 has 14 residues. Germline V gene lookup returns CDR1 DFQATT and CDR2 SNEGSKA (reference sequence). The V and J ends lost 4 bases and 0 bases respectively, with 12 bases between them.